This T cell receptor (beta chain) was identified during a study of vaccination and CD4 T cells after COVID-19. About the study: Two doses of either BNT162b2 or mRNA-1273 vaccine went to participants. Researchers treated control cultures with a CEFX pool, an HIV-1 Nef pool, or no peptide.

The Oncomine TCR Beta short-read assay sequenced DNA from cultured CD4+ T cells. Genomic DNA was taken out of cultured CD4+ T cells by extraction. TCRdb reprocessed the PCR reads via MiXCR and lists one record per CDR3 protein. This table has about 10,000 distinct CDR3 sequences, around a third appearing once. This clonotype has only a few counts. Its antigen remains unidentified. The treatment denotes: approximately 10-day PBMC culture with coronavirus spike peptide pools or control peptides (ViraFEST assay). The collection of CD4+ T cells from the unexposed donor took place before the COVID-19 pandemic (2011-2018). After expanding antigen-specific T cells with peptide pools, ViraFEST sequenced their TCRs. It was with about 9.5 IU/ml IL-2 and around 10 ug/ml peptide pools that 1.8 million or so PBMCs per well were cultured. Sequenced input: CD4+ T cells from blood, cultured in vitro. This sequence originates from a human donor in good health.

CDR3 loop: CASSRFETQYF. The CDR3 DNA reads as TGTGCCAGCAGCCGCTTTGAGACGCAGTATTTT. The chain recombines TRBV11-2 with TRBJ2-3; D is uncertain. V was clipped by 5 bases and J by 9 bases, with 9 bases between them. The CDR3 has 11 residues. Germline V gene lookup returns CDR1 SGHAT and CDR2 FQNNGV.